The 17 T cell receptor beta chains listed next were all sequenced from one sample in a study of T cell responses to AZD1222 COVID-19 vaccine. TCRdb keeps only in-frame clones here, not all; method: immunoSEQ multiplex PCR. The sample lists approximately 160,000 clones; approximately 94% were seen once. This material consisted of peripheral blood, taken 28 days after the second AZD1222 dose. The source is an adult who received the AZD1222 COVID-19 vaccine.

The chain joins TRBV7-9 to TRBJ1-1, with no clear D. Germline CDR1 and CDR2: SEHNR and FQNEAQ (reference sequence). CDR3 length: 12 amino acids. V shed 7 bases and J shed 8 bases, with 14 bases lying between them. CDR3 region: CASTGSSREAFF. CDR3 nucleotides: TGTGCCAGCACAGGTAGTTCCAGGGAAGCTTTCTTT.

The chain recombines TRBV10-3 with TRBJ2-1; 7 nucleotides line up with TRBD2. Germline CDR1 reads ENHRY; CDR2 reads SYGVKD. V lost 0 bases and J lost 13; bases outside the gene matches: 6. This CDR3 is built from 13 residues. CDR3 DNA: TGTGCCATCAGTGAGTCGGGCGGGAGCATACAGTTCTTC. Amino acid sequence: CAISESGGSIQFF.

CDR3 DNA: TGTGCCAGCAGCTTAGCCGAAGGCGGGGTGAACACTGAAGCTTTCTTT. This encodes CASSLAEGGVNTEAFF. V is TRBV7-8 and J is TRBJ1-1; D remains ambiguous. Germline CDR1 SGHVS, CDR2 FQNEAQ. The CDR3 spans 16 residues. The V gene lost 0 bases and the J gene lost 0 bases, with 11 bases spanning the gap.

V is TRBV7-9 and J is TRBJ2-6; D is possibly TRBD2 (5 bases). CDR1 and CDR2 (germline): SEHNR, FQNEAQ (reference sequence). The germline V and J ends were trimmed by 0 bases and 0 bases, with 12 bases remaining between them. This CDR3 contains 18 residues. CDR3 sequence reads: CASSLARAGLSGANVLTF. For the CDR3, the DNA is TGTGCCAGCAGCTTAGCGCGGGCAGGACTCTCTGGGGCCAACGTCCTGACTTTC.

The chain links TRBV4-1 to TRBJ1-2; D possibly corresponds to TRBD1 (6 bases). V gave up 1 base and J gave up 6 bases, with 12 bases separating them. The CDR3 runs 14 residues. Germline V gives CDR1 MGHRA, CDR2 YSYEKL. In DNA, the CDR3 is TGCGCCAGCAGCCAAGTAACAGGGTTGGATGGCTACACCTTC. It translates to CASSQVTGLDGYTF.

The chain links TRBV7-8 to TRBJ1-4; a weak D match, TRBD1 (5 bases). This CDR3 contains 15 residues. Deletions cut 5 bases from V and 4 bases from J, with 14 bases between. Germline lookup yields CDR1 SGHVS and CDR2 FQNEAQ. Here the CDR3 reads CASSPRDGFNEKLFF. For the CDR3, the DNA is TGTGCCAGCAGCCCCCGGGACGGGTTTAATGAAAAACTGTTTTTT.

V and J are TRBV12-5 and TRBJ1-2; tentatively, D is TRBD1 (5 bases). The CDR3 totals 14 residues. V was clipped by 1 base and J by 7 bases, with 13 bases between them. Germline V gene lookup returns CDR1 LGHNT and CDR2 FRNRAP. CDR3 DNA sequence: TGTGCTAGTGGTTTGGGGCAGGGTAATGGTGGCTACACCTTC. It yields the protein CASGLGQGNGGYTF.

J is TRBJ2-5 and V is TRBV4-1, with D possibly being TRBD1 or TRBD2 (6 bases each). This CDR3 has 15 amino acids. Trimming removed 2 bases at V and 5 bases at J, with 15 bases between. Germline V gene data show CDR1 as MGHRA and CDR2 as YSYEKL. The DNA for the CDR3 is TGCGCCAGCAGCCAAACGTCCCGGGGGCGGGAGACCCAGTACTTC. It encodes CASSQTSRGRETQYF.

This clone was observed a handful of times. The rearrangement uses TRBV29-1 and TRBJ2-1; no clear D. The CDR3 has 14 residues. Looked up from germline, CDR1 is SQVTM and CDR2 is ANQGSEA. V was trimmed by 4 bases and J by 4 bases, leaving 14 bases between them. CDR3 sequence: CSVVRPPGYNEQFF. The CDR3 nucleotides read TGCAGCGTTGTCCGGCCCCCCGGTTACAATGAGCAGTTCTTC.

CDR3: CASSQDFRNPNYGYTF. The CDR3 coding sequence is TGTGCCAGCAGCCAAGATTTCAGGAATCCTAACTATGGCTACACCTTC. The chain is built from TRBV3-1 (or the pseudogene TRBV3-2) and TRBJ1-2; D unresolved. Between the trimmed V and J ends, which lost 0 bases and 0 bases, there was a span of 11 bases. Per the germline V gene, CDR1 is LGHDT and CDR2 is YNNKEL (reference sequence). This CDR3 is 16 amino acids long.

This clone occurred once. The gene calls are TRBV23-1 and TRBJ2-7; D gene unclear. TRBV23-1 is treated as an ORF (open reading frame) with a function not yet certain. The ends were cut back, 0 bases at V and 7 bases at J, with 13 bases in the middle. The CDR3 spans 14 residues. The DNA of the CDR3 is TGCGCCAGCAGTCAATCCCTCCCTCCGGAAGAGCAGTACTTC. The encoded protein is CASSQSLPPEEQYF.

The chain employs TRBV2 and TRBJ2-7; 10 positions match TRBD2. Per the germline V gene, CDR1 is SNHLY and CDR2 is FYNNEI. There are 14 residues in the CDR3. The V and J ends lost 3 bases and 4 bases, in that order; junction bases with no gene match: 3. The CDR3 DNA reads TGTGCCAGCAGTGAGACTAGCGGGTTTTACGAGCAGTACTTC. It codes for CASSETSGFYEQYF.

A single count supports this clone. CDR3 DNA sequence: TGTGCCAGCTCACCCCTAGGGGCGGGGGAGACCCAGTACTTC. Its translation: CASSPLGAGETQYF. The chain links TRBV18 to TRBJ2-5; maybe TRBD2 (6 bases). Germline loops: CDR1 KGHSH, CDR2 LQKENI. The CDR3 covers 14 residues. V was cut by 3 bases and J by 5 bases, with 13 bases left in between.

J is TRBJ1-1 and V is TRBV3-1 (or the pseudogene TRBV3-2); D remains unclear. Germline V lookup: CDR1 LGHDT, CDR2 YNNKEL (reference sequence). The ends were cut back, 1 base at V and 5 bases at J, with 2 bases in the middle. The CDR3 spans 11 residues. CDR3 coding DNA: TGTGCCAGCAGCCAAGGTACTGAAGCTTTCTTT. It translates to CASSQGTEAFF.

V and J are TRBV9 and TRBJ2-3, with TRBD2 identical over 10 bases. This CDR3 is built from 16 residues. Germline V gene sequence: CDR1 SGDLS, CDR2 YYNGEE. J was trimmed by 1 base and V by 1 base; bases with no gene match: 3. CDR3 amino acids: CASSVILAGGTDTQYF. Here the CDR3 DNA reads TGTGCCAGCAGCGTAATCCTAGCGGGAGGCACAGATACGCAGTATTTT. Looking up the rest from reference TRBV9 and TRBJ2-3 gives the full variable domain: DSGVTQTPKHLITATGQRVTLRCSPRSGDLSVYWYQQSLDQGLQFLIQYYNGEERAKGNILERFSAQQFPDLHSELNLSSLELGDSALYFCASSVILAGGTDTQYFGPGTRLTVL.

The V gene is TRBV30, the J gene TRBJ2-7; D gene ambiguous. CDR3 length: 13 residues. Germline values: CDR1 GTSNPN, CDR2 SVGIG (reference sequence). Trimming left V 3 bases short and J 0 bases short, with 9 bases between. The CDR3: CAWRFTASYEQYF. DNA of the CDR3: TGTGCCTGGAGGTTTACCGCCTCCTACGAGCAGTACTTC.

This chain joins TRBV18 and TRBJ1-4; 9 bases are shared with TRBD1. Germline CDR1 KGHSH, CDR2 LQKENI. V gave up 0 bases and J gave up 8 bases; unmatched junction bases: 7. This CDR3 is built from 16 residues. Here the CDR3 reads CASSPPPGQGMEKLFF. In DNA form, the CDR3 reads TGTGCCAGCTCACCACCCCCCGGACAGGGGATGGAAAAACTGTTTTTT.